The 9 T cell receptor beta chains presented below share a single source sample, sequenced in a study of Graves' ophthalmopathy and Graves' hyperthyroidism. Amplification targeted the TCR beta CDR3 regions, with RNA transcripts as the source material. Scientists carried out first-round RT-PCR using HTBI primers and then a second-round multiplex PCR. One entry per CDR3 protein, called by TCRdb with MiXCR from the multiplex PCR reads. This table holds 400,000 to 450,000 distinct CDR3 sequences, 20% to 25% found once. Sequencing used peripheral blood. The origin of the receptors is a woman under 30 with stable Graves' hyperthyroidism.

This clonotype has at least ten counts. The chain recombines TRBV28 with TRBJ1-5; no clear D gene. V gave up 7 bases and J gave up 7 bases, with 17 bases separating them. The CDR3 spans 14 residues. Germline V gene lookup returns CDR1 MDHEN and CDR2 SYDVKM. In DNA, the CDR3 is TGTGCCAGCACCACTGACTGGGAGGTGCAGCCCCAGCATTTT. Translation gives CASTTDWEVQPQHF.

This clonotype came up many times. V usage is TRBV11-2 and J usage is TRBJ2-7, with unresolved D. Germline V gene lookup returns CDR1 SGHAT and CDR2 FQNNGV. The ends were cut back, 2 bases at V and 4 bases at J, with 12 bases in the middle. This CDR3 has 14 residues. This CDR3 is CASSLIRRSYEQYF. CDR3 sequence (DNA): TGTGCCAGCAGCTTAATAAGGCGGTCTTACGAGCAGTACTTC. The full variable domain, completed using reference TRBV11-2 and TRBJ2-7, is EAGVAQSPRYKIIEKRQSVAFWCNPISGHATLYWYQQILGQGPKLLIQFQNNGVVDDSQLPKDRFSAERLKGVDSTLKIQPAKLEDSAVYLCASSLIRRSYEQYFGPGTRLTVT.

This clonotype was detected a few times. The CDR3 sequence: CASSRSYGTGEEQYF. In DNA, the CDR3 is TGTGCCAGCTCACGAAGTTACGGGACAGGGGAAGAGCAGTACTTC. This chain uses TRBV18 with TRBJ2-7; 10 bases match TRBD1. V dropped 4 bases and J dropped 7; count of bases not matched to a gene: 10. The CDR3 runs 15 residues. The germline gives CDR1 KGHSH, CDR2 LQKENI.

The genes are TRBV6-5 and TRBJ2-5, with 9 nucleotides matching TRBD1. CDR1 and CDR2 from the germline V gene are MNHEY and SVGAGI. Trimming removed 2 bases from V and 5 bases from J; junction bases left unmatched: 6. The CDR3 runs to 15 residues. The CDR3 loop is CASSYPTGGSETQYF. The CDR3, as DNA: TGTGCCAGCAGTTACCCGACAGGGGGGTCGGAGACCCAGTACTTC.

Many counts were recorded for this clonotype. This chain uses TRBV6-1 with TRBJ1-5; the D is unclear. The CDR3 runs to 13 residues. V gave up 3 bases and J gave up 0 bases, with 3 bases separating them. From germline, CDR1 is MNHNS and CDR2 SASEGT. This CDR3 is CASSDNSNQPQHF. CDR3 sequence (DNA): TGTGCCAGCAGTGACAATAGCAATCAGCCCCAGCATTTT.

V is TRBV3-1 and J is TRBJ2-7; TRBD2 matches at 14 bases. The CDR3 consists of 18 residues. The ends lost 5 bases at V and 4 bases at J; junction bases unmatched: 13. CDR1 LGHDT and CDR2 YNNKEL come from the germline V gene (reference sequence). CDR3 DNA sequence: TGTGCCAGCAGCAGCACCGGGACTAGCGGGAGAGTGGCGTACGAGCAGTACTTC. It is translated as CASSSTGTSGRVAYEQYF.

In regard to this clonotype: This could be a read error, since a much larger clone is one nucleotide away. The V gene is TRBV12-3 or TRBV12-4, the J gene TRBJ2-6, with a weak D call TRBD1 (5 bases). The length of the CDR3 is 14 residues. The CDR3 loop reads CASTRAPGAYVLTF. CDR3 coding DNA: TGTGCCAGCACTAGGGCCCCTGGGGCCTACGTCCTAACTTTC.

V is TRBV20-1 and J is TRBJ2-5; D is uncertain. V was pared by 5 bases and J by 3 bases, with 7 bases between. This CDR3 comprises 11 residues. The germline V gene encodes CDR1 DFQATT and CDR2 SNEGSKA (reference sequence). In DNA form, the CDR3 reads TGCAGTGCTGGATCAAAAGAGACCCAGTACTTC. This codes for CSAGSKETQYF.

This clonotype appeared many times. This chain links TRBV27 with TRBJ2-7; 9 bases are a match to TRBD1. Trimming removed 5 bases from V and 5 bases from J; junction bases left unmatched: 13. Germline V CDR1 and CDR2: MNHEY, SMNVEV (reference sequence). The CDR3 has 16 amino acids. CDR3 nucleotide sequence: TGTGCCAGCAGTCCCTACCTCCTGACAGGGGGGGACGAGCAGTACTTC. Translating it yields CASSPYLLTGGDEQYF.